A single TCR beta chain is shown here with its context. Trimming cost V 5 bases and J 9 bases; bases outside gene matches: 9. Germline assignment: CDR1 SGHDT and CDR2 YYEEEE. This CDR3 is built from 14 residues. Repertoires were generated with immunoSEQ multiplex PCR, while TCRdb's copy carries only in-frame clones and drops some. Among around 200,000 clones listed, over 85% were seen once. The sample belongs to a study of control samples from healthy donors and cancer patients. Sequencing input: blood. This TCR was sampled from a man in his late teens or twenties in good health. The genes are TRBV5-6 and TRBJ2-7; 12 bases fit TRBD2. The CDR3, as DNA: TGTGCCAGCAGTCGAGGACTAGCGGGGACGTGGCAGTACTTC. Translation gives CASSRGLAGTWQYF.